These 28 T cell receptor beta chains came from one sample sequenced in a study of blood T cell repertoires in COVID-19. Clones were read by immunoSEQ multiplex PCR, and TCRdb kept only the in-frame ones, dropping some. The data contain 200,000 to 250,000 clones, around 80% of them seen just once; the ten biggest clones take up approximately 5.1%. Sequenced: peripheral blood. These receptors all come from a woman aged 55-75 years who had recovered from COVID-19.

The chain links TRBV24-1 to TRBJ2-3; TRBD1 matches 10 bases. With V trimmed by 5 bases and J by 4 bases, 5 bases remained unmatched. This CDR3 is built from 15 residues. Per germline, CDR1 KGHDR and CDR2 SFDVKD. The CDR3 nucleotides are TGTGCCACCAGTGGGGGACAGGGGAGGGCAGATACGCAGTATTTT. Translation gives CATSGGQGRADTQYF.

The rearrangement uses TRBV5-8 and TRBJ1-5; 11 bases are a match to TRBD1. Per germline, CDR1 SGHTS and CDR2 YDEGEE. Trimming at V came to 4 bases and at J to 7 bases, leaving 13 bases not matched to a gene. The CDR3 runs 17 residues. CDR3 in amino acids: CASSLLTRTGGSQPQHF. CDR3 nucleotides: TGTGCCAGCAGCCTCTTGACGAGGACAGGGGGCTCCCAGCCCCAGCATTTT.

The genes are TRBV5-6 and TRBJ1-1, with 8 bases fitting TRBD1. This CDR3 region has 14 residues. The J segment lost 3 bases and the V segment lost 2 bases, leaving 3 bases of the junction unmatched. Per the germline V gene, CDR1 is SGHDT and CDR2 is YYEEEE. As DNA, the CDR3 is TGTGCCAGCAGCTTTCTGGACAGGGACACTGAAGCTTTCTTT. Translation: CASSFLDRDTEAFF.

This chain joins TRBV5-5 and TRBJ1-5; no clear D gene. Germline V lookup: CDR1 SGHKS, CDR2 YYEKEE (reference sequence). The CDR3 has 13 amino acids. Trimming pared 2 bases from V and 3 bases from J, leaving 6 bases between. In DNA form, the CDR3 reads TGTGCCAGCAGCTTCAACAACAATCAGCCCCAGCATTTT. Translating gives CASSFNNNQPQHF.

This chain connects TRBV5-5 to TRBJ1-1, with 10 bases fitting TRBD1. CDR1 SGHKS and CDR2 YYEKEE come from the germline V gene (reference sequence). CDR3 size: 18 residues. The trim removed 4 bases at V and 4 bases at J, leaving 16 bases unmatched. The CDR3 sequence: CASSTRTGGVFFGTEAFF. The CDR3 DNA follows: TGTGCCAGCAGCACCAGGACAGGGGGTGTCTTCTTTGGCACTGAAGCTTTCTTT.

The rearrangement links TRBV19 to TRBJ2-2; no firm D call. The CDR3 runs 14 residues. Trimming stripped 7 bases from V and 9 bases from J, with 18 bases between. CDR1 and CDR2 from the germline V gene are LNHDA and SQIVND (reference sequence). The CDR3 DNA is TGTGCCAGTACCTTAGTAAGAGCTCCCCGGGAGCTGTTTTTT. The encoded protein is CASTLVRAPRELFF. The full variable domain, in which reference TRBV19 and TRBJ2-2 provide the parts outside the CDR3, is DGGITQSPKYLFRKEGQNVTLSCEQNLNHDAMYWYRQDPGQGLRLIYYSQIVNDFQKGDIAEGYSVSREKKESFPLTVTSAQKNPTAFYLCASTLVRAPRELFFGEGSRLTVL.

This rearrangement joins TRBV7-2 to TRBJ1-1; TRBD1 agrees at 7 bases. Looked up from germline, CDR1 is SGHTA and CDR2 is FQGNSA. The CDR3 sequence is 15 residues long. The V and J ends lost 4 bases and 6 bases, in that order; junction bases with no gene match: 11. The CDR3 reads CASSSTRTGRAEAFF. CDR3 DNA sequence: TGTGCCAGCAGCTCAACCCGGACAGGTCGGGCTGAAGCTTTCTTT.

V gene TRBV27 combines with J gene TRBJ2-7, with D uncertain. The CDR3 contains 14 residues. V was pared by 0 bases and J by 1 base, with 7 bases between. The germline CDR1 and CDR2 sequences are MNHEY and SMNVEV (reference sequence). In DNA, the CDR3 is TGTGCCAGCAGTTTATCCAGGCATTCCTACGAGCAGTACTTC. As protein: CASSLSRHSYEQYF.

The chain uses TRBV7-9 and TRBJ2-7; TRBD1 agrees at 9 bases. Germline V lookup: CDR1 SEHNR, CDR2 FQNEAQ (reference sequence). There are 14 residues in the CDR3. V was clipped by 5 bases and J by 3 bases; unmatched bases: 5. For the CDR3, the DNA is TGTGCCAGCAGCACAGACAGGGGGAGCTACGAGCAGTACTTC. This gives the protein CASSTDRGSYEQYF.

The CDR3 region has the DNA TGTGCCAGCAGTTTTGGGGGGGCGAACACTGAAGCTTTCTTT. It translates to CASSFGGANTEAFF. V is TRBV6-5 and J is TRBJ1-1; a weak D match, TRBD1 (6 bases). Germline V gives CDR1 MNHEY, CDR2 SVGAGI. The V end was cut by 4 bases, the J end by 1 base, with 10 bases between. The CDR3 is made up of 14 amino acids.

CDR3 sequence reads: CAISGPGQGITDTQYF. The DNA of the CDR3 is TGTGCCATCAGTGGACCGGGACAGGGAATCACAGATACGCAGTATTTT. The chain links TRBV10-3 to TRBJ2-3; 9 nucleotides match TRBD1. The CDR3 spans 16 residues. In germline, CDR1 is ENHRY, CDR2 SYGVKD. V trimming: 4 bases; J trimming: 2 bases; junction bases outside the gene matches: 7.

The chain joins TRBV6-5 to TRBJ1-6; 8 bases match TRBD1. The CDR3 contains 15 residues. The trim removed 5 bases at V and 10 bases at J, leaving 10 bases unmatched. Looked up from germline, CDR1 is MNHEY and CDR2 is SVGAGI. The CDR3 reads CASSREGTGVSPLHF. The CDR3 nucleotides are TGTGCCAGCAGTCGAGAGGGGACAGGAGTATCACCCCTCCACTTT.

CDR3 residues: CASTLGPYGYTF. CDR3 nucleotides: TGTGCCAGTACTCTGGGGCCGTATGGCTACACCTTC. This chain uses TRBV19 with TRBJ1-2; the D gene is possibly TRBD1 (5 bases). CDR1 LNHDA and CDR2 SQIVND come from the germline V gene (reference sequence). V lost 7 bases and J lost 5, with 11 bases in between. The CDR3 has 12 residues.

This chain links TRBV5-1 with TRBJ1-1, with D maybe TRBD1 (6 bases). Per germline, CDR1 SGHRS and CDR2 YFSETQ. This CDR3 has 13 residues. With 4 bases removed from V and 2 bases from J, the gap between germline ends came to 9 bases. CDR3 coding DNA: TGCGCCAGCAGCCCAGGGGACAACACTGAAGCTTTCTTT. It yields the protein CASSPGDNTEAFF.

The chain is built from TRBV2 and TRBJ1-4; D is ambiguous. Per germline, CDR1 SNHLY and CDR2 FYNNEI. The length of the CDR3 is 11 residues. Trimming pared 5 bases from V and 8 bases from J, leaving 6 bases between. The CDR3 loop reads CASSYSEKLFF. The CDR3 region has the DNA TGTGCCAGCAGTTACTCGGAAAAACTGTTTTTT.

This chain uses TRBV9 with TRBJ2-3, with 11 bases fitting TRBD2. With V trimmed by 0 bases and J by 4 bases, 7 bases remained unmatched. The CDR3 covers 17 residues. Germline-derived CDR1 and CDR2 are SGDLS and YYNGEE. CDR3 sequence: CASSVAASGGWADTQYF. CDR3 DNA sequence: TGTGCCAGCAGCGTAGCGGCTAGCGGGGGGTGGGCAGATACGCAGTATTTT.

This rearrangement joins TRBV4-1 to TRBJ2-7, with TRBD1 identical over 8 bases. Looked up from germline, CDR1 is MGHRA and CDR2 is YSYEKL. The CDR3 loop spans 15 amino acids. V dropped 1 base and J dropped 2; count of bases not matched to a gene: 4. The CDR3 DNA is TGCGCCAGCAGCCAAGGGACAGGGACGACCTACGAGCAGTACTTC. Translation gives CASSQGTGTTYEQYF.

V is TRBV19 and J is TRBJ2-1; a possible D gene is TRBD2 (7 bases). Germline V lookup: CDR1 LNHDA, CDR2 SQIVND (reference sequence). The CDR3 totals 12 residues. Trimming shortened V by 6 bases and J by 9 bases, and 12 bases separated the two germline ends. The CDR3 sequence is CASSVRGGEQFF. CDR3 DNA sequence: TGTGCCAGTAGCGTAAGGGGGGGTGAGCAGTTCTTC.

This clone was picked up a small number of times. This chain connects TRBV9 to TRBJ2-7, with a tentative D call TRBD2 (5 bases). V lost 3 bases and J lost 6, with 19 bases in between. The CDR3 runs 15 residues. Germline V gene sequence: CDR1 SGDLS, CDR2 YYNGEE. The CDR3 protein is CASSGGTRLPAEQYF. CDR3 DNA sequence: TGTGCCAGCAGCGGCGGAACTAGGCTCCCCGCCGAGCAGTACTTC.

The V and J genes are TRBV15 and TRBJ2-7; D gene ambiguous. V lost 5 bases and J 4 bases, leaving 12 bases between the germline ends. Germline CDR1 and CDR2: LNHNV and YYDKDF (reference sequence). The CDR3 spans 13 residues. The CDR3 bases are TGTGCCACCAGCCCCCGCGGTAGGTACGAGCAGTACTTC. Protein: CATSPRGRYEQYF.

DNA of the CDR3: TGTGCCTGGGACAGGGGAGGCGGGAACACTGAAGCTTTCTTT. Protein product: CAWDRGGGNTEAFF. The gene calls are TRBV30 and TRBJ1-1; 8 bases are a match to TRBD1. Germline lookup yields CDR1 GTSNPN and CDR2 SVGIG (reference sequence). The CDR3 consists of 14 residues. Trimming took 5 bases from V and 1 from J; bases not matched to a gene: 6. The full variable domain, in which reference TRBV30 and TRBJ1-1 provide the parts outside the CDR3, is SQTIHQWPATLVQPVGSPLSLECTVEGTSNPNLYWYRQAAGRGLQLLFYSVGIGQISSEVPQNLSASRPQDRQFILSSKKLLLSDSGFYLCAWDRGGGNTEAFFGQGTRLTVV.

The rearrangement joins TRBV9 to TRBJ1-3, with D hard to call. There are 15 residues in the CDR3. Germline loops: CDR1 SGDLS, CDR2 YYNGEE. V lost 7 bases, J lost 2 bases, and 16 bases lay in between. The CDR3, as DNA: TGTGCCAGCGCGATTGACGGGGATACTGGAAACACCATATATTTT. Protein product: CASAIDGDTGNTIYF.

As regards this clone: One junction end disagrees with the germline gene, perhaps due to a read error. The chain uses TRBV7-7 and TRBJ2-1, with a possible D match to TRBD1 (6 bases). Germline CDR1 and CDR2: SSHAT and FNYEAQ (reference sequence). The CDR3 is made up of 13 amino acids. The CDR3 reads CASSQDSFSEQFF. In DNA form, the CDR3 reads TGTGCTAGCAGCCAGGACAGCTTTTCTGAGCAGTTCTTC.

The chain links TRBV5-8 to TRBJ1-1; D ambiguous. This CDR3 has 14 residues. Germline values: CDR1 SGHTS, CDR2 YDEGEE. With 0 bases removed from V and 7 bases from J, the gap between germline ends came to 13 bases. The CDR3 sequence: CASSLGTGYGEAFF. The CDR3 nucleotides read TGTGCCAGCAGCTTGGGGACGGGGTACGGTGAAGCTTTCTTT.

With respect to this clone: Additional DNA sequences in this sample encode the identical CDR3. The gene calls are TRBV9 and TRBJ1-1, with D possibly matching TRBD1 (6 bases). Germline V gene data show CDR1 as SGDLS and CDR2 as YYNGEE. CDR3 length equals 15 residues. V lost 0 bases and J lost 0, with 9 bases in between. In DNA, the CDR3 is TGTGCCAGCAGCGTAGGGGCAGGGGTGAACACTGAAGCTTTCTTT. It encodes CASSVGAGVNTEAFF.

J is TRBJ1-1 and V is TRBV5-1; D uncertain. The CDR3 is made up of 15 amino acids. V shed 1 base and J shed 0 bases, with 10 bases lying between them. The germline V gene has CDR1 SGHRS and CDR2 YFSETQ. The CDR3 bases are TGCGCCAGCAGCTTGATCGGGTTTATGAACACTGAAGCTTTCTTT. Its protein product is CASSLIGFMNTEAFF.

The rearrangement uses TRBV6-2 or TRBV6-3 and TRBJ1-1, with no clear D. With 4 bases removed from V and 2 bases from J, the gap between germline ends came to 26 bases. This CDR3 has 19 amino acids. The germline CDR1 and CDR2 sequences are MNHEY and SVGEGT. The CDR3 DNA follows: TGTGCCAGCAGTTTGCGGATGCGCTTTGTGCGAGGGAAAAACACTGAAGCTTTCTTT. Protein product: CASSLRMRFVRGKNTEAFF.

The chain links TRBV7-9 to TRBJ2-7; TRBD1 aligns across 8 bases. The germline V gene encodes CDR1 SEHNR and CDR2 FQNEAQ (reference sequence). CDR3 length equals 16 residues. Trimming cost V 3 bases and J 4 bases; bases outside gene matches: 11. In DNA form, the CDR3 reads TGTGCCAGCAGCTTCGGGGCAGGGGGCGCCCCGTACGAGCAGTACTTC. Translated: CASSFGAGGAPYEQYF.